These 19 T cell receptor beta chains share one sample of origin, sequenced in a study of post-analysis software for immune sequencing data. Study-wide findings and caveats: The five TRBV segments detected at higher frequency in patients than in controls included TRBV5-6, TRBV5-1 and TRBV20-1.

No antigen has been assigned to these receptors. Each TCR beta cDNA library carried unique molecular identifiers. Each CDR3 protein is one row after TCRdb ran MiXCR on the PCR reads. There are approximately 770,000 distinct CDR3 sequences in the sample; around 45% occur only once, and 4.9% lies in the top ten. Sequencing input: blood. The source of these receptors is a girl between 5 and 17 years old with multiple sclerosis.

There are a few counts of this clonotype. A single base is all that separates this from a far larger clone, so a read error is likely. The rearrangement links TRBV27 to TRBJ1-2, with no clear D. CDR1 is MNHEY, CDR2 SMNVEV, per germline (reference sequence). CDR3 length equals 13 residues. Trimming removed 6 bases from V and 2 bases from J, with 10 bases in between. CDR3 protein: CASRPDGNYGYTF. In nucleotides, the CDR3 is TGTGCCAGCAGGCCGGACGGGAACTATGGCTACACCTTC.

The chain joins TRBV6-5 to TRBJ2-7; possibly TRBD2 for D (5 bases). CDR1 and CDR2 from the germline V gene are MNHEY and SVGAGI. The CDR3 length is 14 residues. V gave up 6 bases and J gave up 5 bases, with 17 bases separating them. The chain's CDR3 is CASRPSGLPNEQYF. DNA for the CDR3: TGTGCCAGCAGACCGTCCGGACTTCCGAACGAGCAGTACTTC.

The rearrangement links TRBV3-1 to TRBJ2-4; D is unresolved. The J call may not be correct, given that the DNA end is closer to TRBJ2-7. The V gene's germline CDR1 is LGHDT and CDR2 YNNKEL (reference sequence). There are 13 residues in the CDR3. This CDR3 reads CASREWASYEQYF. The CDR3, as DNA: TGTGCCAGCAGAGAATGGGCCTCCTACGAGCAGTACTTC.

This chain uses TRBV5-5 with TRBJ1-1, with 10 bases aligning to TRBD1. Germline trimming cut 4 bases from V and 6 bases from J; bases unmatched to any gene: 9. CDR1 is SGHKS and CDR2 is YYEKEE in the germline V gene (reference sequence). CDR3 size: 15 residues. This CDR3 reads CASSLLTGGMAEAFF. In DNA form, the CDR3 reads TGTGCCAGCAGCCTCCTGACAGGGGGCATGGCTGAAGCTTTCTTT. Full variable domain (outside the CDR3, taken from reference TRBV5-5 and TRBJ1-1): DAGVTQSPTHLIKTRGQQVTLRCSPISGHKSVSWYQQVLGQGPQFIFQYYEKEERGRGNFPDRFSARQFPNYSSELNVNALLLGDSALYLCASSLLTGGMAEAFFGQGTRLTVV.

The V gene is TRBV11-2, the J gene TRBJ2-7; possibly TRBD2 for D (7 bases). Germline-derived CDR1 and CDR2 are SGHAT and FQNNGV. The V and J ends lost 5 bases and 1 base respectively, with 18 bases between them. This CDR3 is 16 amino acids long. The chain's CDR3 is CASSQRGRGASYEQYF. The CDR3 DNA reads as TGTGCCAGCAGCCAAAGGGGGAGGGGTGCGTCCTACGAGCAGTACTTC.

V gene TRBV7-2 combines with J gene TRBJ2-1; D might be TRBD2 (6 bases). Germline lookup yields CDR1 SGHTA and CDR2 FQGNSA. The CDR3 loop spans 15 amino acids. Trimming pared 1 base from V and 2 bases from J, leaving 9 bases between. CDR3 amino acids: CASSLGAGTYNEQFF. The DNA for the CDR3 is TGTGCCAGCAGCTTAGGGGCGGGAACCTACAATGAGCAGTTCTTC.

This clonotype was counted a few times. V usage is TRBV6-2 or TRBV6-3 and J usage is TRBJ2-1; TRBD2 agrees at 9 bases. The CDR3 sequence is 17 residues long. Germline loops: CDR1 MNHEY, CDR2 SVGEGT. V lost 6 bases and J lost 2; bases outside the gene matches: 11. The CDR3 DNA reads as TGTGCCAGCAGCCAAAGGGGGGCGGGAGGGCCCTACAATGAGCAGTTCTTC. Its translation is CASSQRGAGGPYNEQFF.

The rearrangement joins TRBV12-3 or TRBV12-4 to TRBJ2-1; possible D gene TRBD2, 5 bases. The DNA end is a closer match to TRBJ2-7, so the J assignment may be wrong. The CDR3 covers 19 residues. The chain's CDR3 is CASSLRTSLSGPFRREQYF. CDR3 nucleotide sequence: TGTGCCAGCAGTTTAAGAACCTCCCTATCCGGGCCCTTCAGGAGGGAGCAGTACTTC.

V is TRBV20-1 and J is TRBJ2-3, with D perhaps being TRBD1 or TRBD2 (5 bases each). This CDR3 region has 13 residues. The germline gives CDR1 DFQATT, CDR2 SNEGSKA (reference sequence). The V end lost 6 bases, the J end lost 2 bases, and 12 bases lay between the germline ends. CDR3 amino acids: CSAPRDATDTQYF. CDR3 coding DNA: TGCAGTGCCCCCAGGGACGCCACAGATACGCAGTATTTT.

The rearrangement joins TRBV20-1 to TRBJ2-5, with a tentative D call TRBD2 (5 bases). Germline V lookup: CDR1 DFQATT, CDR2 SNEGSKA (reference sequence). Trimming pared 0 bases from V and 2 bases from J, leaving 13 bases between. The CDR3 extends over 15 amino acids. DNA for the CDR3: TGCAGTGCTAGAGATTTTGGACGGGAACAAGAGACCCAGTACTTC. It translates to CSARDFGREQETQYF.

This sequence joins TRBV28 and TRBJ2-1; 7 positions match TRBD2. This CDR3 contains 14 residues. The germline V gene has CDR1 MDHEN and CDR2 SYDVKM. The V gene end was trimmed by 6 bases and the J gene end by 6 bases; junction bases not matched to a gene: 8. CDR3 in amino acids: CASRSGTMINEQFF. In DNA form, the CDR3 reads TGTGCCAGCAGGAGCGGGACGATGATCAATGAGCAGTTCTTC.

The chain is built from TRBV6-1 and TRBJ2-7; D unclear. The CDR3 is 14 amino acids. The V gene lost 0 bases and the J gene lost 3 bases, with 9 bases spanning the gap. Per germline, CDR1 MNHNS and CDR2 SASEGT. The CDR3 nucleotides are TGTGCCAGCAGTGAAGCCGGCGGAGACTACGAGCAGTACTTC. Amino acids: CASSEAGGDYEQYF.

The chain joins TRBV4-3 to TRBJ1-1, with unresolved D. The CDR3 covers 13 residues. Germline CDR1 is LGHNA and CDR2 is YSLEER. V lost 5 bases to trimming and J lost 1 base, with 8 bases between them. The chain's CDR3 is CASSRATNTEAFF. CDR3 in DNA: TGCGCCAGCAGCAGGGCCACGAACACTGAAGCTTTCTTT.

The genes are TRBV20-1 and TRBJ1-2, with no clear D. Trimming stripped 7 bases from V and 8 bases from J, with 14 bases between. CDR3 size: 11 residues. The V gene's germline CDR1 is DFQATT and CDR2 SNEGSKA (reference sequence). CDR3 residues: CSGRTPEGYTF. The CDR3 DNA reads as TGCAGTGGCAGGACTCCGGAGGGCTACACCTTC.

The chain recombines TRBV4-2 with TRBJ1-2; possible D gene TRBD1, 5 bases. This CDR3 region has 13 residues. The germline V gene has CDR1 LGHNA and CDR2 YNFKEQ. The V gene lost 1 base and the J gene lost 3 bases, with 6 bases spanning the gap. The CDR3 here is CASSQARDYGYTF. The CDR3 nucleotides are TGTGCCAGCAGCCAAGCCAGGGACTATGGCTACACCTTC.

A single count supports this clonotype. The CDR3 DNA reads as TGCAGCGTTGAAGATCCAGGGGACTCCGGCGGGGGCTACACCTTC. Translation gives CSVEDPGDSGGGYTF. The chain couples TRBV29-1 to TRBJ1-2; the D gene is possibly TRBD1 (6 bases). The CDR3 totals 15 residues. Germline CDR1 SQVTM, CDR2 ANQGSEA. The V end was cut by 0 bases, the J end by 8 bases, with 19 bases between.

In its sample, this clonotype was seen a few times. The gene calls are TRBV7-9 and TRBJ1-2, with 8 bases matching TRBD1. The CDR3 length is 18 residues. The junction had 14 bases not matched to a gene; V was cut back by 1 base and J by 4 bases. CDR1 is SEHNR and CDR2 is FQNEAQ in the germline V gene (reference sequence). CDR3 bases: TGTGCCAGCAGCTTAGTCCGCGGACAGGGACCTTACGGCTATGGCTACACCTTC. Amino acids: CASSLVRGQGPYGYGYTF.

This clonotype was picked up a small number of times. The V call is TRBV6-1, the J call TRBJ2-4; D gene unclear. Trimming left V 8 bases short and J 13 bases short, with 9 bases between. Germline CDR1 is MNHNS and CDR2 is SASEGT. The CDR3 is 9 residues long. As DNA, the CDR3 is TGTGCCAGCGGGATGGAGCAGTACTTC. Translation gives CASGMEQYF.

This chain links TRBV6-2 or TRBV6-3 with TRBJ2-1; 7 bases are shared with TRBD1. The junction had 8 bases not matched to a gene; V was cut back by 9 bases and J by 3 bases. The CDR3 sequence is 14 residues long. Per the germline V gene, CDR1 is MNHEY and CDR2 is SVGEGT. The CDR3 coding sequence is TGTGCCAGTAACCGGGACAGCAACTACAATGAGCAGTTCTTC. As protein: CASNRDSNYNEQFF.